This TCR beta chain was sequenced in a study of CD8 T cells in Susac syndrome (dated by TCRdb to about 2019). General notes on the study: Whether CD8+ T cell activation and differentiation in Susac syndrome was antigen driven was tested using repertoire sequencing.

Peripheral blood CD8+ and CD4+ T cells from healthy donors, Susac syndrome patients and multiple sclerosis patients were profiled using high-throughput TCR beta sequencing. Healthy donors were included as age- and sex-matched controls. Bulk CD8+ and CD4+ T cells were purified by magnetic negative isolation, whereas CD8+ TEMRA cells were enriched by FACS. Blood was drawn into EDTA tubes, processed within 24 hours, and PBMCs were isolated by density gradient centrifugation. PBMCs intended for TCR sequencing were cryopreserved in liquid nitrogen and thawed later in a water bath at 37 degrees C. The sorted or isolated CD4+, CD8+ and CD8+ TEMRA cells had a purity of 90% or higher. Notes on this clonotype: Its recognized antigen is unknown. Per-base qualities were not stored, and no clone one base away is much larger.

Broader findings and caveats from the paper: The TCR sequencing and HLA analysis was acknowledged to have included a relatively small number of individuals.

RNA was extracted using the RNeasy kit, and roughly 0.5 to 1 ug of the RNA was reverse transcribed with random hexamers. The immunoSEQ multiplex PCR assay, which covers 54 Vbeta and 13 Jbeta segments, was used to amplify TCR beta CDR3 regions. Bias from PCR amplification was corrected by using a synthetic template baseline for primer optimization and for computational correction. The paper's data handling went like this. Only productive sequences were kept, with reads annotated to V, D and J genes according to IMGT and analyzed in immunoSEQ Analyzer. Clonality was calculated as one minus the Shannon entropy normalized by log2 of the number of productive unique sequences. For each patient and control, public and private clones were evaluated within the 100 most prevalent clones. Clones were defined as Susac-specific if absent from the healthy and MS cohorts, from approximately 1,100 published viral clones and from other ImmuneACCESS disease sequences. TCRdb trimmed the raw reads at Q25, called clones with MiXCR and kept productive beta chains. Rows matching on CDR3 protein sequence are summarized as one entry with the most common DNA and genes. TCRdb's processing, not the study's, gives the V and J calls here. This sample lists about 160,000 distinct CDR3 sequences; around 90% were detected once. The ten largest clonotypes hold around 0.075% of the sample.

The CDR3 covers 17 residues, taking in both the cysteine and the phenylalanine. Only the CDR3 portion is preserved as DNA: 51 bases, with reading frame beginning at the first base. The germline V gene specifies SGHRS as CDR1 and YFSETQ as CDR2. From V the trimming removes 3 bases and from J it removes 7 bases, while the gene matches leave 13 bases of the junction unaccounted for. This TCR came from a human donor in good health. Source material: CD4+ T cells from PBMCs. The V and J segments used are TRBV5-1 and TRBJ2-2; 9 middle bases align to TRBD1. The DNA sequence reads TGCGCCAGCAGCTGGGGACAGGGACCGGCCTTCAGCGGGGAGCTGTTTTTT. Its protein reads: CASSWGQGPAFSGELFF.